Reported below is one TCR beta chain. The sample comes from a study of graft-versus-host responses after intestinal transplantation. The data were produced by immunoSEQ multiplex PCR, yet TCRdb's version contains in-frame clones alone and is incomplete. Counted here are over 15,000 clones, 85% to 95% occurring once; the ten biggest clones make up 0.79%. The CDR3 has 15 amino acids. CDR1 is SGHKS, CDR2 YYEKEE, per germline (reference sequence). Specimen: PBMCs, collected 23 days after intestinal transplant. V usage is TRBV5-5 and J usage is TRBJ2-5; D possibly corresponds to TRBD1 (5 bases). The last part of the DNA fits TRBJ2-7 better; the J call may be wrong. The source of this sequence is a human patient who received an intestinal transplant, so some T cells may come from the graft donor. CDR3: CASSLGQWGSYEQYF. CDR3 DNA sequence: TGTGCCAGCAGCTTGGGACAGTGGGGCTCCTACGAGCAGTACTTC.